This T cell receptor (beta chain) derives from a study of TIL therapy for anti-PD-1-resistant metastatic lung cancer. Across the whole study: Patients had a median age of about 55 years (range roughly 35-80).

Study results and caveats: Infused TIL clonotypes partially replaced the baseline blood repertoire, then decayed over months. Patients were highly selected, enriched for treatment-naive, never-smoker and oncogene-addicted cases.

Regarding this clone: Its cognate antigen is unknown.

The libraries were made with immunoSEQ v3. This table comes from immunoSEQ multiplex PCR, and its TCRdb copy is limited to in-frame clones, with some not included. The repertoire includes under 65,000 clones, 80% to 90% of them detected once, and 2.9% sits in the top ten. Noted time point: pre-treatment sample, taken before nivolumab and TIL therapy. Adults with stage 4 NSCLC were enrolled in a phase I trial. From germline, CDR1 is LGHNA and CDR2 YSLEER. The V end was cut by 3 bases, the J end by 6 bases, with 14 bases between. There are 15 residues in the CDR3. This receptor was identified in a person aged 25 to 80 with non-small cell lung cancer. The rearrangement links TRBV4-3 to TRBJ2-2; TRBD2 is a possible D gene (6 bases). The sequencing here drew on blood, taken at baseline. CDR3 bases: TGCGCCAGCAGCCAGGGTGCGGGAAGTGCCGGGGAGCTGTTTTTT. Amino acid sequence: CASSQGAGSAGELFF.